A selection of T cell receptor beta chains follows, all from one sample in a study of blood T cell repertoires in COVID-19. TCRdb's table, derived via immunoSEQ multiplex PCR, lists solely in-frame clones and lacks some. The sample gives hundreds of thousands of clones, 84% of which show up once; around 6.5% is in the top ten. Source material: PBMCs or T cells enriched from blood (not recorded which). These receptor sequences come from a woman in her thirties or forties who had recovered from COVID-19. CDR3s include the opening cysteine and the closing phenylalanine or tryptophan. Fields, in order: D gene, clone size, V gene, J gene, CDR3 protein, CDR3 DNA. The D gene is left open where the match is weak. A clone size is listed for some rows: how often the clone was seen (once, few, many), or a class if it is expanded.

.	.	TRBV9	TRBJ2-3	CASSPLEGRTTDTQYF	TGTGCCAGCAGCCCTCTGGAGGGCCGAACCACAGATACGCAGTATTTT
.	.	TRBV28	TRBJ2-5	CASSLSPGVAQETQYF	TGTGCCAGCAGTTTAAGTCCAGGGGTCGCCCAAGAGACCCAGTACTTC
TRBD1	once	TRBV28	TRBJ2-7	CASSLDRDRLSYEQYF	TGTGCCAGCAGTTTAGACCGGGACAGGCTTTCCTACGAGCAGTACTTC
TRBD1	.	TRBV19	TRBJ2-2	CASSLTGVNTGELFF	TGTGCCAGTAGTCTCACAGGGGTTAACACCGGGGAGCTGTTTTTT
TRBD2	.	TRBV5-6	TRBJ2-5	CASSSVAGYDSETQYF	TGTGCCAGCAGCTCGGTAGCGGGATATGATTCAGAGACCCAGTACTTC
TRBD2	.	TRBV4-1	TRBJ2-3	CASSPPPGLAGVSTDTQYF	TGCGCCAGCAGCCCTCCTCCGGGACTAGCGGGGGTTAGCACAGATACGCAGTATTTT
TRBD2	.	TRBV28	TRBJ2-3	CASSSLLAVMGGAQYF	TGTGCCAGCAGTTCACTTCTAGCGGTTATGGGGGGGGCGCAGTATTTT
.	.	TRBV28	TRBJ1-2	CASSPQGGGGYTF	TGTGCCAGCAGTCCACAGGGTGGTGGTGGCTACACCTTC
TRBD1	.	TRBV10-3	TRBJ2-3	CAIKGTGGTDTQYF	TGTGCCATCAAGGGGACAGGGGGCACAGATACGCAGTATTTT
TRBD2	.	TRBV19	TRBJ2-2	CASSIPSGRGNTGELFF	TGTGCCAGTAGTATCCCTAGCGGGAGAGGGAACACCGGGGAGCTGTTTTTT
.	.	TRBV7-9	TRBJ1-1	CASSPITTFTEAFF	TGTGCCAGCAGCCCAATCACAACCTTCACTGAAGCTTTCTTT
TRBD2	once	TRBV11-3	TRBJ2-3	CASLSGRTTDTQYF	TGTGCCAGCCTTAGCGGGAGGACCACAGATACGCAGTATTTT
.	.	TRBV20-1	TRBJ1-2	CSASTGYGYTF	TGCAGTGCTAGTACTGGCTATGGCTACACCTTC
TRBD2	.	TRBV2	TRBJ2-1	CASSVGLANEQFF	TGTGCCAGCAGTGTGGGACTAGCGAATGAGCAGTTCTTC
.	.	TRBV28	TRBJ2-7	CASSLSTPGARTIDYF	TGTGCCAGCAGCCTTTCGACCCCAGGGGCTCGAACGATCGATTACTTC
TRBD2	.	TRBV5-4	TRBJ2-2	CASSLRREKGAGELFF	TGTGCCAGCAGCCTGCGGCGGGAGAAAGGGGCCGGGGAGCTGTTTTTT
TRBD1	.	TRBV6-5	TRBJ2-7	CASSLTGQEGQYF	TGTGCCAGCAGTCTTACGGGACAGGAAGGGCAGTACTTC
.	.	TRBV19	TRBJ1-5	CASSTGTGENQPQHF	TGTGCCAGTAGTACCGGGACGGGAGAAAATCAGCCCCAGCATTTT
TRBD2	.	TRBV18	TRBJ2-3	CASSLVAGGRDTQYF	TGTGCCAGCTCACTCGTAGCGGGAGGGCGAGATACGCAGTATTTT
.	.	TRBV6-5	TRBJ1-1	CASSFSDRNTEAFF	TGTGCCAGCAGCTTCTCCGACAGGAACACTGAAGCTTTCTTT
.	.	TRBV25-1	TRBJ1-2	CASSEFGGERGYTF	TGTGCCAGCAGTGAATTTGGCGGCGAGAGAGGCTACACCTTC
.	.	TRBV21-1	TRBJ1-1	CASSKALRQGRTTEAFF	TGTGCCAGCAGCAAAGCGCTCAGACAGGGAAGGACTACTGAAGCTTTCTTT
.	.	TRBV10-3	TRBJ1-1	CAISVGQLNTEAFF	TGTGCCATCAGTGTGGGGCAGTTAAACACTGAAGCTTTCTTT
.	.	TRBV9	TRBJ2-6	CASSDKHSGANVLTF	TGTGCCAGCAGCGACAAACACTCTGGGGCCAACGTCCTGACTTTC
.	.	TRBV28	TRBJ1-6	CASSFRRADNSPLHF	TGTGCCAGCAGTTTCCGGCGGGCTGATAATTCACCCCTCCACTTT
TRBD1	.	TRBV6-6	TRBJ2-3	CASSPGTVGEGATDTQYF	TGTGCCAGCAGTCCCGGGACAGTGGGAGAGGGTGCCACAGATACGCAGTATTTT
TRBD1	.	TRBV24-1	TRBJ1-5	CATSDSGQGAGQPQHF	TGTGCCACCAGTGATTCTGGACAGGGGGCAGGACAGCCCCAGCATTTT
TRBD1	once	TRBV30	TRBJ2-7	CAWTGGFYEQYF	TGTGCCTGGACAGGGGGTTTCTACGAGCAGTACTTC
TRBD2	.	TRBV7-3	TRBJ2-2	CASSLTSGTGELFF	TGTGCCAGCAGCTTAACTAGCGGGACCGGGGAGCTGTTTTTT
.	.	TRBV5-8	TRBJ1-5	CASRTDFSNQPQHF	TGTGCCAGCAGAACTGATTTTAGCAATCAGCCCCAGCATTTT
TRBD1	.	TRBV28	TRBJ1-2	CASRGQTVTNYGYTF	TGTGCCAGCAGGGGACAGACAGTTACTAACTATGGCTACACCTTC
.	.	TRBV30	TRBJ2-1	CAWSVADEQFF	TGTGCCTGGAGTGTAGCGGATGAGCAGTTCTTC
.	few	TRBV4-1	TRBJ1-3	CASSQGGARSGNTIYF	TGCGCCAGCAGCCAAGGTGGAGCGCGCTCTGGAAACACCATATATTTT
TRBD2	.	TRBV7-9	TRBJ2-1	CASSLAGRGGGGEQFF	TGTGCCAGCAGCTTAGCGGGCCGAGGCGGGGGAGGCGAGCAGTTCTTC
TRBD2	.	TRBV11-2	TRBJ2-1	CASSLGAGGGEQFF	TGTGCCAGCAGCTTAGGGGCGGGAGGGGGGGAGCAGTTCTTC
.	.	TRBV28	TRBJ1-4	CASSTGLGEKLFF	TGTGCCAGCTCTACGGGACTGGGTGAAAAACTGTTTTTT
.	.	TRBV9	TRBJ1-2	CASSVGRTAYGYTF	TGTGCCAGCAGCGTAGGGAGGACAGCCTATGGCTACACCTTC
TRBD1	.	TRBV2	TRBJ2-1	CASSPDRGRSNEQFF	TGTGCCAGCAGTCCAGACAGGGGGCGTAGCAATGAGCAGTTCTTC
TRBD1	.	TRBV2	TRBJ1-4	CASSKDRVGEKLFF	TGTGCCAGCAGTAAGGACAGGGTGGGTGAAAAACTGTTTTTT
TRBD1	.	TRBV28	TRBJ1-2	CASSSTGVGYTF	TGTGCCAGCAGTTCTACAGGGGTCGGCTACACCTTC
TRBD2	.	TRBV3-1/TRBV3-2	TRBJ2-5	CASRLAGETQYF	TGTGCCAGCAGACTAGCGGGAGAGACCCAGTACTTC
.	.	TRBV7-2	TRBJ2-1	CASSLVAAPPNEQFF	TGTGCCAGCAGCTTAGTAGCGGCCCCCCCCAATGAGCAGTTCTTC
TRBD2	.	TRBV6-5	TRBJ2-3	CASSYGLAERTDTQYF	TGTGCCAGCAGTTACGGACTAGCGGAGAGGACAGATACGCAGTATTTT
.	.	TRBV12-3/TRBV12-4	TRBJ2-1	CASSDGLVEQFF	TGTGCCAGCAGCGACGGACTTGTTGAGCAGTTCTTC
TRBD2	.	TRBV25-1	TRBJ2-4	CASIGTGGPLAKNIQYF	TGTGCCAGCATCGGGACGGGGGGTCCCTTAGCCAAAAACATTCAGTACTTC
.	.	TRBV30	TRBJ1-6	CAFRGYSYNSPLHF	TGTGCCTTCCGGGGATACTCCTATAATTCACCCCTCCACTTT
TRBD1	.	TRBV9	TRBJ1-2	CASSVDRRNYGYTF	TGTGCCAGCAGCGTGGACAGGCGTAACTATGGCTACACCTTC
.	.	TRBV7-8	TRBJ1-1	CASSLRGTLNTEAFF	TGTGCCAGCAGCTTACGTGGGACACTGAACACTGAAGCTTTCTTT
TRBD2	.	TRBV10-3	TRBJ2-1	CAIRGAGEQFF	TGTGCCATCAGAGGGGCGGGAGAACAGTTCTTC
.	.	TRBV19	TRBJ1-5	CASSIQGRNQPQHF	TGTGCCAGTAGTATACAGGGCCGCAATCAGCCCCAGCATTTT
TRBD2	.	TRBV5-1	TRBJ2-7	CASSLGLAGIDEQYF	TGCGCCAGCAGCTTGGGACTAGCGGGGATCGACGAGCAGTACTTC
.	.	TRBV28	TRBJ1-2	CASSLYSNYGYTF	TGTGCCAGCAGTTTGTACAGTAACTATGGCTACACCTTC
TRBD2	.	TRBV10-3	TRBJ2-1	CAISALAGGSDEQFF	TGTGCCATCAGTGCGTTAGCGGGAGGGTCCGATGAGCAGTTCTTC